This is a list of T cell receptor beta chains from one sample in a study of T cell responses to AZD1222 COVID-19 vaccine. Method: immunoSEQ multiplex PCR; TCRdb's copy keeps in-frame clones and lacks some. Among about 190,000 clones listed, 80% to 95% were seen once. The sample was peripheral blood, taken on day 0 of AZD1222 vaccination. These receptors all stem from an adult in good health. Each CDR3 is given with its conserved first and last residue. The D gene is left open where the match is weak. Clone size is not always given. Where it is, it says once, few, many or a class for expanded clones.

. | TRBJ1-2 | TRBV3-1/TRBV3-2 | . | TGTGCCAGCAGCCAAGACGCAGGGCTCGGCTACACCTTC | CASSQDAGLGYTF
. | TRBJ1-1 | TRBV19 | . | TGTGCCAGTAGTACCCGGCAAGCGAACACTGAAGCTTTCTTT | CASSTRQANTEAFF
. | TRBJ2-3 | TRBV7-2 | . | TGTGCCAGCAGCCGGAACACAGATACGCAGTATTTT | CASSRNTDTQYF
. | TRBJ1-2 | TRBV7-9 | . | TGTGCCAGCAGCTTCTACGACCCTCAGAGGGATGGCTACACCTTC | CASSFYDPQRDGYTF
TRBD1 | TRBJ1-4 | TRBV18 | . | TGTGCCAGCTCACTAGGACAGGGGAGGACTAATGAAAAACTGTTTTTT | CASSLGQGRTNEKLFF
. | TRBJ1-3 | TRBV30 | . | TGTGCCTGGACAGGGGCAGCTGGAAACACCATATATTTT | CAWTGAAGNTIYF
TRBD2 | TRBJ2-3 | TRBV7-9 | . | TGTGCCAGCAGCTCTACGACTAGCGGGGCTCCAGATACGCAGTATTTT | CASSSTTSGAPDTQYF
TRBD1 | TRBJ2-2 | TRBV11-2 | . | TGTGCCAGCAGTTACGACAGGGGTCAGCCTTTCGGGGAGCTGTTTTTT | CASSYDRGQPFGELFF
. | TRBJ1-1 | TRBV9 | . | TGTGCCGGCAGCGTAGCGTGGGACACTGAAGCTTTCTTT | CAGSVAWDTEAFF
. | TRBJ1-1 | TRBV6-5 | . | TGTGCCAGCAGTCGAACTACAGGGAACACTGAAGCTTTCTTT | CASSRTTGNTEAFF
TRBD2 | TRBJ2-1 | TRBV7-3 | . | TGTGCCAGCAGCACCCAGAGCGGGGAGTACAATGAGCAGTTCTTC | CASSTQSGEYNEQFF
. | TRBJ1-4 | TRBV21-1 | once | TGTGCCAGCAGCAAAGGGACAGGGCATGAAAAACTGTTTTTT | CASSKGTGHEKLFF
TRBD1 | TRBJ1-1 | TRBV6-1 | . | TGTGCCAGCAGTGAACAGGGGACAGGGGGCACTGAAGCTTTCTTT | CASSEQGTGGTEAFF
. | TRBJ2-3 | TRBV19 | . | TGTGCCAGTGGGGGGGGGCCGGATACGCAGTATTTT | CASGGGPDTQYF
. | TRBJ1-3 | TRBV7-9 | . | TGTGCCAGCATTTTCGCCTCTGGAAACACCATATATTTT | CASIFASGNTIYF
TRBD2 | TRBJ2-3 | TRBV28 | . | TGTGCCAGCAGTTTAGCCCCCCTAGCGGGGGGACCAGATACGCAGTATTTT | CASSLAPLAGGPDTQYF
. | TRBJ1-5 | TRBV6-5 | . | TGTGCCAGCACCATAGACACCTTTGGCAATCAGCCCCAGCATTTT | CASTIDTFGNQPQHF
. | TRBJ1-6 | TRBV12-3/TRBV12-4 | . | TGTGCCAGCAGAGGACGGGGGAATTCACCCCTCCACTTT | CASRGRGNSPLHF
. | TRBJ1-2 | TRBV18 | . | TGTGCCAGCTCACGGGGGAGCGACTATGGCTACACCTTC | CASSRGSDYGYTF
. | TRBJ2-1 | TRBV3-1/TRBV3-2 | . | TGTGCCAGCAGCCCCTGGGTGGGGGGCAATGAGCAGTTCTTC | CASSPWVGGNEQFF
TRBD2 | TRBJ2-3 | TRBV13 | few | TGTGCCAGCAGCTTAAAAGCGGGGGGCACAGATACGCAGTATTTT | CASSLKAGGTDTQYF
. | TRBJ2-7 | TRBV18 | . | TGTGCCAGCTCACCACCGTCCCGGGATGCCGAGCAGTACTTC | CASSPPSRDAEQYF
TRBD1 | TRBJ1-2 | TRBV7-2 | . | TGTGCCAGCGCTAAGGCAGGGACAGGGATCTATGGCTACACCTTC | CASAKAGTGIYGYTF
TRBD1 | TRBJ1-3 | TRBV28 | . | TGTGCCAGCAGTCTCCGACAGGGCTCTGGAAACACCATATATTTT | CASSLRQGSGNTIYF
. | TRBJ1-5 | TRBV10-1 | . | TGCGCCAGCAGTCCCTCCCGGTCTTGTAGCAATCAGCCCCAGCATTTT | CASSPSRSCSNQPQHF
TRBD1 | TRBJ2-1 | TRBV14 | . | TGTGCCAGCAGCCCAGGGACAGACAATGAGCAGTTCTTC | CASSPGTDNEQFF
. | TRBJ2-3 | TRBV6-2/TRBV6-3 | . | TGTGCCAGCAGCCCCGCGGGGCCTAGCACAGATACGCAGTATTTT | CASSPAGPSTDTQYF
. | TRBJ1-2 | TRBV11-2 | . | TGTGCCAGCAGCTTGCTCCGGGGATCTGGTGGCTACACCTTC | CASSLLRGSGGYTF
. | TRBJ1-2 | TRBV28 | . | TGTGCCAGCAGGGGGGTCGATCACCTCACCTTC | CASRGVDHLTF
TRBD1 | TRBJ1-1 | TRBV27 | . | TGTGCCAGCAACCGACAGGGGAGGGTGAACACTGAAGCTTTCTTT | CASNRQGRVNTEAFF
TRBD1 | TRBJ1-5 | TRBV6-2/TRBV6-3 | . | TGTGCCAGCAGTCGACAGGGTAATCAGCCCCAGCATTTT | CASSRQGNQPQHF
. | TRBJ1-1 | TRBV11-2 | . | TGTGCCAGCAGCTTACAGGGTGCTGAAGCTTTCTTT | CASSLQGAEAFF
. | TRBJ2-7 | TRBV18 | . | TGTGCCAGCTCACCACCAGGGACCTACGAGCAGTACTTC | CASSPPGTYEQYF
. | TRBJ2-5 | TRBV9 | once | TGTGCCAGCAGCGTAGAGGGCACCCAAGAGACCCAGTACTTC | CASSVEGTQETQYF